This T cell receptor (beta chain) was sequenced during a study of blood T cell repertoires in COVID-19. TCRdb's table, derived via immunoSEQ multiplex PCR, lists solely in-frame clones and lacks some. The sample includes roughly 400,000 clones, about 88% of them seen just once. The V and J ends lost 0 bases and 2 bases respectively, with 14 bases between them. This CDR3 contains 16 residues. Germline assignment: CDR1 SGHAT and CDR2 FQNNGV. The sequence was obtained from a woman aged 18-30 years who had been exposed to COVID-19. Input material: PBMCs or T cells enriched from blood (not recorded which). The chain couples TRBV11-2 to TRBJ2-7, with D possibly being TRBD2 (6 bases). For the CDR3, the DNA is TGTGCCAGCAGCTTAGATGGGAGGCTAGATACCTACGAGCAGTACTTC. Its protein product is CASSLDGRLDTYEQYF.